The 29 T cell receptor beta chains listed next were all sequenced from one sample in a study of blood T cell repertoires in COVID-19. The repertoire was sequenced with immunoSEQ multiplex PCR; TCRdb's copy has only in-frame clones and lacks some. The top ten hold 6.5% to 8.5% of the sample, which has 150,000 to 200,000 clones, 65% to 85% seen once. The sample comprised peripheral blood. Receptors originate from a woman in her forties with COVID-19, enrolled during active disease.

The chain recombines TRBV5-1 with TRBJ1-2; 7 nucleotides line up with TRBD1. The CDR3 is 13 amino acids. J was trimmed by 6 bases and V by 4 bases; bases with no gene match: 6. In germline, CDR1 is SGHRS, CDR2 YFSETQ. CDR3 sequence: CASSGTVADGYTF. The CDR3 region has the DNA TGCGCCAGCAGCGGGACAGTAGCTGATGGCTACACCTTC.

J is TRBJ2-7 and V is TRBV11-2; the D gene is possibly TRBD1 (5 bases). Trimming took 1 base from V and 3 from J, leaving 10 bases between them. CDR3 length: 14 amino acids. CDR1 is SGHAT, CDR2 FQNNGV, per germline. The CDR3 loop reads CASSLAGLDYEQYF. The CDR3, as DNA: TGTGCCAGCAGCTTAGCAGGGCTTGACTACGAGCAGTACTTC. The entire variable domain, with the rest obtained from reference TRBV11-2 and TRBJ2-7, is as follows: EAGVAQSPRYKIIEKRQSVAFWCNPISGHATLYWYQQILGQGPKLLIQFQNNGVVDDSQLPKDRFSAERLKGVDSTLKIQPAKLEDSAVYLCASSLAGLDYEQYFGPGTRLTVT.

This clone was picked up a small number of times. The CDR3 sequence is CASSVVLAKAVAGPGELFF. The CDR3, as DNA: TGTGCCAGCAGCGTAGTTCTGGCAAAGGCGGTAGCGGGACCCGGGGAGCTGTTTTTT. The chain uses TRBV9 and TRBJ2-2, with 8 bases identical to TRBD2. CDR1 is SGDLS, CDR2 YYNGEE, per germline. With V trimmed by 0 bases and J by 6 bases, 16 bases remained unmatched. This CDR3 has 19 amino acids.

This rearrangement joins TRBV6-5 to TRBJ1-2; no reliable D call. The V end lost 5 bases, the J end lost 7 bases, and 8 bases lay between the germline ends. The CDR3 sequence is 11 residues long. Looked up from germline, CDR1 is MNHEY and CDR2 is SVGAGI. In DNA, the CDR3 is TGTGCCAGCAGTACGGGGATTGGCTACACCTTC. Amino acids: CASSTGIGYTF.

The gene calls are TRBV11-3 and TRBJ1-3; 7 nucleotides match TRBD1. The CDR3 sequence is 13 residues long. Germline V CDR1 and CDR2: SGHNT, YENEEA. Trimming took 4 bases from V and 4 from J; bases not matched to a gene: 1. The CDR3 nucleotides are TGTGCCAGCAGCTCGGGACAGGGAAACACCATATATTTT. Translated, it gives CASSSGQGNTIYF.

The chain recombines TRBV11-2 with TRBJ2-3; 7 bases agree with TRBD2. The CDR3 loop spans 14 amino acids. V was clipped by 5 bases and J by 4 bases; unmatched bases: 6. Germline-derived CDR1 and CDR2 are SGHAT and FQNNGV. DNA for the CDR3: TGTGCCAGCAGCCCCGCGGGGGTTCCAGATACGCAGTATTTT. This encodes CASSPAGVPDTQYF.

J is TRBJ1-5 and V is TRBV20-1, with no clear D. Trimming shortened V by 3 bases and J by 2 bases, and 11 bases separated the two germline ends. This CDR3 contains 14 residues. The germline gives CDR1 DFQATT, CDR2 SNEGSKA (reference sequence). CDR3 in amino acids: CSASTWPGNQPQHF. Here the CDR3 DNA reads TGCAGTGCTAGTACGTGGCCAGGCAATCAGCCCCAGCATTTT.

The J gene is TRBJ2-5, the V gene TRBV5-1; 16 bases map to TRBD2. Trimming cost V 4 bases and J 5 bases; bases outside gene matches: 8. Per germline, CDR1 SGHRS and CDR2 YFSETQ. This CDR3 region has 17 residues. CDR3 residues: CASSAGTSGGARETQYF. The CDR3 DNA follows: TGCGCCAGCAGCGCTGGGACTAGCGGGGGGGCACGGGAGACCCAGTACTTC.

The V call is TRBV2, the J call TRBJ2-3; D is undetermined. The germline V and J ends were trimmed by 8 bases and 6 bases, with 18 bases remaining between them. The CDR3 runs 14 residues. Germline V gene sequence: CDR1 SNHLY, CDR2 FYNNEI. Here the CDR3 DNA reads TGTGCCAGCCTCCAACCGACCGGGTTCGATACGCAGTATTTT. This translates into CASLQPTGFDTQYF. The full variable domain, its missing parts supplied by reference TRBV2 and TRBJ2-3, is EPEVTQTPSHQVTQMGQEVILRCVPISNHLYFYWYRQILGQKVEFLVSFYNNEISEKSEIFDDQFSVERPDGSNFTLKIRSTKLEDSAMYFCASLQPTGFDTQYFGPGTRLTVL.

This clone has just one count. The V call is TRBV7-2, the J call TRBJ1-2; 8 bases agree with TRBD1. V lost 5 bases to trimming and J lost 4 bases; unmatched junction nucleotides: 6. The CDR3 extends over 14 amino acids. Germline V gives CDR1 SGHTA, CDR2 FQGNSA. Here the CDR3 DNA reads TGTGCCAGCAGCCCAGGGGGCGGCCTCTATGGCTACACCTTC. It encodes CASSPGGGLYGYTF. The full variable domain, rest sourced from reference TRBV7-2 and TRBJ1-2, is GAGVSQSPSNKVTEKGKDVELRCDPISGHTALYWYRQSLGQGLEFLIYFQGNSAPDKSGLPSDRFSAERTGGSVSTLTIQRTQQEDSAVYLCASSPGGGLYGYTFGSGTRLTVV.

The rearrangement joins TRBV20-1 to TRBJ1-3; D remains unclear. Trimming cost V 3 bases and J 4 bases, with 13 bases left between them. The CDR3 covers 14 residues. Per germline, CDR1 DFQATT and CDR2 SNEGSKA (reference sequence). In DNA, the CDR3 is TGCAGTGCTAGTCCGGGGAGAGGGGGAAACACCATATATTTT. Protein product: CSASPGRGGNTIYF.

This clone was counted a few times. This chain uses TRBV6-1 with TRBJ2-7; 8 nucleotides agree with TRBD1. Germline assignment: CDR1 MNHNS and CDR2 SASEGT. Trimming took 3 bases from V and 2 from J; bases not matched to a gene: 6. The CDR3 sequence is 15 residues long. This chain's CDR3 is CASSDQDRATYEQYF. CDR3 in DNA: TGTGCCAGCAGTGACCAGGACAGGGCAACCTACGAGCAGTACTTC.

This chain joins TRBV19 and TRBJ2-7; weak D call: TRBD2 (5 bases). CDR3 length: 15 residues. V was shortened by 3 bases and J by 2 bases, with 14 bases between the two germline ends. Germline V gene sequence: CDR1 LNHDA, CDR2 SQIVND (reference sequence). CDR3: CASSITSLEAYEQYF. For the CDR3, the DNA is TGTGCCAGTAGTATTACTTCTTTGGAGGCCTACGAGCAGTACTTC.

The chain employs TRBV18 and TRBJ1-1; D possibly corresponds to TRBD1 (6 bases). The germline V and J ends were trimmed by 3 bases and 1 base, with 9 bases remaining between them. Germline CDR1 KGHSH, CDR2 LQKENI. The CDR3 totals 14 residues. The CDR3 reads CASSPARGNTEAFF. The CDR3 DNA reads as TGTGCCAGCTCACCGGCCAGGGGGAACACTGAAGCTTTCTTT.

V is TRBV9 and J is TRBJ2-2, with 7 bases that match TRBD1. Per the germline V gene, CDR1 is SGDLS and CDR2 is YYNGEE. The CDR3 is 15 residues long. V was pared by 4 bases and J by 2 bases, with 5 bases of the junction left unmatched. CDR3 DNA sequence: TGTGCCAGCAGCACCGACAGGGTTAACACCGGGGAGCTGTTTTTT. Amino acid sequence: CASSTDRVNTGELFF.

The chain is built from TRBV12-3 or TRBV12-4 and TRBJ2-3; D possibly corresponds to TRBD2 (7 bases). The CDR3 has 13 amino acids. V lost 8 bases and J lost 2, with 11 bases in between. The CDR3 DNA is TGTGCCAGCGGGAGGGGGTACACAGATACGCAGTATTTT. Its protein is CASGRGYTDTQYF.

This rearrangement joins TRBV19 to TRBJ2-2; a possible D gene is TRBD2 (5 bases). Trimming removed 10 bases from V and 0 bases from J, with 24 bases in between. CDR3 size: 18 residues. Germline V gene lookup returns CDR1 LNHDA and CDR2 SQIVND (reference sequence). CDR3 sequence (DNA): TGTGCCATCCGCGAAAGGCGGACTCCTCTTGCGAACACCGGGGAGCTGTTTTTT. This translates into CAIRERRTPLANTGELFF.

This chain connects TRBV24-1 to TRBJ1-2; 8 bases match TRBD1. CDR1 and CDR2 from the germline V gene are KGHDR and SFDVKD. This CDR3 has 13 amino acids. The J segment lost 8 bases and the V segment lost 5 bases, leaving 6 bases of the junction unmatched. In DNA form, the CDR3 reads TGTGCCACCAGTGTGGGGACAGGCGAAGGCTACACCTTC. Translated: CATSVGTGEGYTF.

The chain has TRBV4-1 and TRBJ2-1; 8 bases match TRBD1. The germline V gene encodes CDR1 MGHRA and CDR2 YSYEKL. With V trimmed by 6 bases and J by 6 bases, 13 bases remained unmatched. The CDR3 extends over 16 amino acids. CDR3 DNA sequence: TGCGCCAGCAGTCATCGAGGACAGGGCAGCTCCAATGAGCAGTTCTTC. Translating gives CASSHRGQGSSNEQFF.

The chain combines TRBV19 with TRBJ1-4; D gene uncertain. This CDR3 is built from 14 residues. Germline V lookup: CDR1 LNHDA, CDR2 SQIVND (reference sequence). Trimming cost V 3 bases and J 10 bases, with 15 bases left between them. Here the CDR3 DNA reads TGTGCCAGTAGTATTTACATCTCCGAATCAAAACTGTTTTTT. It is translated as CASSIYISESKLFF.

The rearrangement joins TRBV11-2 to TRBJ2-5; TRBD1 might be the D (6 bases). This CDR3 has 12 amino acids. The germline V gene encodes CDR1 SGHAT and CDR2 FQNNGV. V lost 6 bases, J lost 4 bases, and 9 bases lay in between. The CDR3 DNA reads as TGTGCCAGCAGTACAGGGATAGAGACCCAGTACTTC. This translates into CASSTGIETQYF.

J is TRBJ1-1 and V is TRBV5-1, with 7 bases aligning to TRBD1. The CDR3 consists of 15 residues. The ends lost 3 bases at V and 5 bases at J; junction bases unmatched: 10. Looked up from germline, CDR1 is SGHRS and CDR2 is YFSETQ. The CDR3 coding sequence is TGCGCCAGCAGCTCAATAGGGGGCCGGGGGACTGAAGCTTTCTTT. Protein: CASSSIGGRGTEAFF.

The chain uses TRBV4-1 and TRBJ2-3; D possibly corresponds to TRBD2 (6 bases). The length of the CDR3 is 15 residues. Germline CDR1 MGHRA, CDR2 YSYEKL. The V and J ends lost 3 bases and 5 bases respectively, with 15 bases between them. CDR3 DNA: TGCGCCAGCAGCCAGCCCGGAGGAGGGAAAGATACGCAGTATTTT. Translated: CASSQPGGGKDTQYF.

The chain couples TRBV7-9 to TRBJ1-1; possibly TRBD1 for D (5 bases). Germline V gene sequence: CDR1 SEHNR, CDR2 FQNEAQ (reference sequence). CDR3 length equals 14 residues. Deletions cut 5 bases from V and 1 base from J, with 11 bases between. The CDR3 reads CASSPPDKNTEAFF. The CDR3 coding sequence is TGTGCCAGCAGCCCCCCGGACAAGAACACTGAAGCTTTCTTT.

The gene calls are TRBV7-9 and TRBJ1-4, with D perhaps TRBD1 (6 bases). Trimming removed 5 bases from V and 3 bases from J, with 10 bases in between. Germline V CDR1 and CDR2: SEHNR, FQNEAQ (reference sequence). This CDR3 contains 14 residues. The CDR3 is CASSPGQSNEKLFF. CDR3 coding DNA: TGTGCCAGCAGCCCCGGACAGTCTAATGAAAAACTGTTTTTT.

Ten or more counts support this clone. The chain links TRBV6-5 to TRBJ2-7; D not resolved. The CDR3 is 12 amino acids. CDR1 is MNHEY and CDR2 is SVGAGI in the germline V gene. The V end lost 3 bases, the J end lost 7 bases, and 10 bases lay between the germline ends. CDR3 DNA sequence: TGTGCCAGCAGTTATTTGAACGGGGAGCAGTACTTC. This encodes CASSYLNGEQYF.

The chain is built from TRBV5-1 and TRBJ2-1; 12 nucleotides match TRBD1. The germline V gene has CDR1 SGHRS and CDR2 YFSETQ. The CDR3 runs 13 residues. V gave up 0 bases and J gave up 13 bases; unmatched junction bases: 2. The CDR3 DNA is TGCGCCAGCAGCTTGGAGGGGACAGGGGGCCAGTTCTTC. Protein sequence: CASSLEGTGGQFF.

V usage is TRBV27 and J usage is TRBJ1-1, with D uncertain. The CDR3 totals 17 residues. From germline, CDR1 is MNHEY and CDR2 SMNVEV (reference sequence). Deletions cut 2 bases from V and 0 bases from J, with 16 bases between. Here the CDR3 DNA reads TGTGCCAGCAGTTTACGTTATGCTTATGAGATGAACACTGAAGCTTTCTTT. It is translated as CASSLRYAYEMNTEAFF.

The chain has TRBV27 and TRBJ2-7; D gene uncertain. Per the germline V gene, CDR1 is MNHEY and CDR2 is SMNVEV (reference sequence). V lost 4 bases and J 1 base, leaving 8 bases between the germline ends. This CDR3 has 13 amino acids. CDR3 amino acids: CASSSRFSYEQYF. The CDR3 region has the DNA TGTGCCAGCAGTTCTCGGTTTTCCTACGAGCAGTACTTC.